This TCR beta chain was obtained from a study of kidney transplant recipient with SARS-CoV-2 infection. This clonotype was seen many times. The CDR3 contains 15 residues. V was cut by 3 bases and J by 2 bases, with 12 bases left in between. Germline CDR1 is SGHKS and CDR2 is YYEKEE (reference sequence). TCRdb independently ran MiXCR on the reads; one entry per CDR3 protein. The data contain about 250,000 distinct CDR3 sequences, about 28% of them singletons. Sequenced material: a blood sample, taken at baseline and between days 110 and 120 from a kidney transplant recipient. This receptor was obtained from a male patient aged 30 to 39 who had COVID-19 and was a kidney transplant recipient. Some T cells could come from the graft donor. The chain has TRBV5-5 and TRBJ2-1, with D perhaps TRBD1 (5 bases). CDR3 sequence reads: CASSYRPRAYNEQFF. DNA of the CDR3: TGTGCCAGCAGCTACAGACCCAGGGCCTACAATGAGCAGTTCTTC.